The T cell receptor (beta chain) described here comes from a study of T cells in localized non-small cell lung cancer. Study-wide findings and caveats: One tumor region alone was sequenced, and heterogeneity therefore remains possible. A median approximately 61 of the top 100 tumor clones appeared in adjacent lung. Uninvolved neighboring lung showed the greatest T cell clonality, exceeding tumor.

The protocol was immunoSEQ multiplex PCR, while the TCRdb copy is restricted to in-frame clones and leaves out a portion. The profile shows some 20,000 clones, about nine tenths of them singletons. Points on this clone: Its antigen remains unidentified.

This receptor was identified in a woman between 35 and 70 years old with stage I lung adenocarcinoma. The sample was peripheral blood, taken before any cancer treatment.

In DNA, the CDR3 is TGCGCCAGCAGCTTGGCGGTTCTCCCGAACAATGAGCAGTTCTTC. Translation gives CASSLAVLPNNEQFF. This chain links TRBV5-1 with TRBJ2-1, with D uncertain. Germline CDR1 reads SGHRS; CDR2 reads YFSETQ. The V end lost 0 bases, the J end lost 5 bases, and 12 bases lay between the germline ends. CDR3 size: 15 residues.